The clone carrying this T cell receptor beta chain has only a few counts. The target antigen is unknown. The sample belongs to a study of OX40 agonist ivuxolimab in advanced cancers. Across the whole study: Intravenous ivuxolimab at 0.01 to 10 mg/kg was given to patients every 2 weeks. Partial responses were achieved by three patients: one hepatocellular carcinoma, two cutaneous melanoma. Study-level points and caveats: Partial responders receiving 0.1-3.0 mg/kg showed among the lowest clonal expansion.

This table comes from immunoSEQ multiplex PCR, and its TCRdb copy is limited to in-frame clones, with some not included. This table holds 50,000 to 70,000 clones, 80% to 90% found once. V was shortened by 1 base and J by 2 bases, with 6 bases between the two germline ends. This CDR3 spans 14 amino acids. The V gene's germline CDR1 is LNHNV and CDR2 YYDKDF (reference sequence). The receptor was isolated from an adult with an advanced solid tumor such as melanoma, head and neck, liver or kidney cancer. This chain joins TRBV15 and TRBJ1-3, with no clear D. Material: CD4+ or CD8+ T cells sorted from blood, obtained in a trial of the OX40 agonist ivuxolimab. The CDR3 coding sequence is TGTGCCACCAGCAGAGGGGCAGCTGGAAACACCATATATTTT. Translation gives CATSRGAAGNTIYF.